The 3 T cell receptor beta chains below come from one sample, sequenced in a study of T cells after yellow fever vaccination. Using its own MiXCR run on the 5' RACE reads, TCRdb lists one record per CDR3 protein. The sample consists of some 120,000 distinct CDR3 sequences, roughly 15% of them appearing once. This material consisted of CD8+ T cells sorted from PBMCs, taken 5 days after the yellow fever booster vaccination. The receptors stem from a man between 18 and 35 years old who received the YFV17D yellow fever vaccine.

CDR3 nucleotide sequence: TGTGCCAGCAGTTCCCCACAGGGCGCGGCCTACAATGAGCAGTTCTTC. It is translated as CASSSPQGAAYNEQFF. The rearrangement joins TRBV6-6 to TRBJ2-1; D may be TRBD1 (6 bases). The CDR3 has 16 amino acids. Trimming removed 4 bases at V and 2 bases at J, with 15 bases between. Germline V gene sequence: CDR1 MNHNY, CDR2 SVGAGI (reference sequence).

This clonotype has just one count. V is TRBV6-4 and J is TRBJ2-3; 8 nucleotides line up with TRBD2. Germline V gene sequence: CDR1 MRHNA, CDR2 SNTAGT. The CDR3 is 16 residues long. The V segment lost 3 bases and the J segment 2 bases; nucleotides outside the gene matches: 7. The CDR3: CASSEAGGKHTDTQYF. In nucleotides, the CDR3 is TGTGCCAGCAGTGAGGCGGGGGGAAAACACACAGATACGCAGTATTTT.

This clonotype occurred a few times. This rearrangement joins TRBV11-2 to TRBJ1-1, with 10 bases matching TRBD1. The junction had 5 bases not matched to a gene; V was cut back by 5 bases and J by 5 bases. This CDR3 region has 14 residues. The germline V gene encodes CDR1 SGHAT and CDR2 FQNNGV. Here the CDR3 reads CASSRQGAGTEAFF. The CDR3, as DNA: TGTGCCAGCAGCCGACAGGGGGCCGGGACTGAAGCTTTCTTT. Using reference TRBV11-2 and TRBJ1-1 for the parts outside the CDR3, the full variable domain is EAGVAQSPRYKIIEKRQSVAFWCNPISGHATLYWYQQILGQGPKLLIQFQNNGVVDDSQLPKDRFSAERLKGVDSTLKIQPAKLEDSAVYLCASSRQGAGTEAFFGQGTRLTVV.